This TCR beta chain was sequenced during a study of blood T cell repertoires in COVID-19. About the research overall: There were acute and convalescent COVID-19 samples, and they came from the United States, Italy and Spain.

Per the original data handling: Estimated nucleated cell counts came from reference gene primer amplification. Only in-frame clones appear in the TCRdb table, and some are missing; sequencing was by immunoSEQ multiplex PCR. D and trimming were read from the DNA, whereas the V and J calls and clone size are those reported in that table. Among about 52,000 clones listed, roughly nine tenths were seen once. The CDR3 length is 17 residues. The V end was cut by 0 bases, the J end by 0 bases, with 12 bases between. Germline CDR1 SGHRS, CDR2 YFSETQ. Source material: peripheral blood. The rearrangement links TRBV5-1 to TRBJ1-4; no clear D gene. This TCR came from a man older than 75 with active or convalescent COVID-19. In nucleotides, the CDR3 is TGCGCCAGCAGCTTGGGACGGGTACCGGCAACTAATGAAAAACTGTTTTTT. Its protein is CASSLGRVPATNEKLFF.